These 7 T cell receptor beta chains came from one sample sequenced in a study of T cell responses to AZD1222 COVID-19 vaccine. This table comes from immunoSEQ multiplex PCR, and its TCRdb copy is limited to in-frame clones, with some not included. The table lists tens of thousands of clones, 70% to 90% of them singletons. The sequenced sample was peripheral blood, obtained on day 0 of AZD1222 vaccination. The receptors shown here come from an adult in good health.

This clone was counted only a few times. The rearrangement uses TRBV19 and TRBJ2-7, with D possibly matching TRBD1 (6 bases). From germline, CDR1 is LNHDA and CDR2 SQIVND (reference sequence). The V end was cut by 5 bases, the J end by 5 bases, with 19 bases between. The CDR3 length is 15 residues. CDR3 in amino acids: CASSGTRTVQDEQYF. CDR3 coding DNA: TGTGCCAGTAGTGGGACCCGGACAGTCCAGGACGAGCAGTACTTC.

This clone was picked up one time. This chain connects TRBV6-5 to TRBJ2-7, with a possible D match to TRBD2 (6 bases). Germline V gene sequence: CDR1 MNHEY, CDR2 SVGAGI. Between the trimmed V and J ends, which lost 8 bases and 6 bases, there was a span of 23 bases. This CDR3 has 15 amino acids. The CDR3 loop is CASGRGSIGSSEQYF. The CDR3 nucleotides are TGTGCCAGCGGTCGGGGCTCTATCGGGAGTTCCGAGCAGTACTTC.

This chain connects TRBV19 to TRBJ2-7; TRBD1 aligns across 8 bases. CDR1 LNHDA and CDR2 SQIVND come from the germline V gene (reference sequence). Trimming cost V 5 bases and J 2 bases; bases outside gene matches: 5. This CDR3 is 14 amino acids long. The CDR3 protein is CASSPGQGTYEQYF. Here the CDR3 DNA reads TGTGCCAGTAGTCCAGGACAGGGCACCTACGAGCAGTACTTC.

The rearrangement uses TRBV18 and TRBJ2-5; 9 nucleotides line up with TRBD1. Germline CDR1 is KGHSH and CDR2 is LQKENI. The length of the CDR3 is 14 residues. Germline trimming cut 3 bases from V and 3 bases from J; bases unmatched to any gene: 2. The CDR3 loop is CASSPDRGKETQYF. CDR3 nucleotide sequence: TGTGCCAGCTCACCTGACAGGGGGAAAGAGACCCAGTACTTC.

The chain is built from TRBV19 and TRBJ2-5; D possibly corresponds to TRBD1 (6 bases). Germline CDR1 and CDR2: LNHDA and SQIVND (reference sequence). CDR3 size: 14 residues. V lost 5 bases, J lost 10 bases, and 20 bases lay in between. CDR3 nucleotides: TGTGCCAGTAGTGCCCGGGACATTCCTTTTGTCCAGTACTTC. Translating gives CASSARDIPFVQYF.

CDR3 nucleotides: TGTGCCAGCAGCAACCGTTGCAGATTAGGCACTGAAGCTTTCTTT. Its protein product is CASSNRCRLGTEAFF. V and J are TRBV21-1 and TRBJ1-1. TRBV21-1 is a known pseudogene. This CDR3 has 15 amino acids.

The rearrangement links TRBV24-1 to TRBJ1-3; no clear D. Germline CDR1 is KGHDR and CDR2 is SFDVKD. The CDR3 runs to 14 residues. Trimming took 3 bases from V and 3 from J, leaving 8 bases between them. The chain's CDR3 is CATSDPDYGNTIYF. The CDR3 DNA follows: TGTGCCACCAGTGATCCGGACTATGGAAACACCATATATTTT.